The present T cell receptor (beta chain) was sequenced within a study of tumor and adjacent non-tumor tissue in lung cancer. Study-wide context: Patients comprised some eleven adenocarcinoma, 2 squamous cell carcinoma and 1 small cell lung cancer. Aged about 31 to 80 years, patients included under 13 men and a few women with stage I to III disease.

Germline V gene lookup returns CDR1 SGHAT and CDR2 FQNNGV. The CDR3 has 15 amino acids. A modified ARM-PCR protocol with three rounds of nested PCR amplified TCRbeta. TCRdb re-derived calls from the multiplex PCR reads in MiXCR, one entry per CDR3 protein. The repertoire holds approximately 82,000 distinct CDR3 sequences, with over 65% as singletons. No cell sorting was done before RNA was extracted from the tissue. This non-tumor lung sample came from over 3 cm beyond the tumor edge. Study conclusions and caveats: Normal lung showed higher cumulative top 100 clone frequency than tumor. Compared with tumor, normal lung showed significantly lower TCR diversity.

Concerning this clonotype: Its antigen is unknown. Likely a read error: the CDR3 ends without its conserved phenylalanine or tryptophan.

The chain joins TRBV11-2 to TRBJ2-1; D is unresolved. The sequence was obtained from a man between 65 and 79 years old with non-small cell lung cancer. The sample comprised distant non-tumor lung tissue. CDR3 in amino acids: CTSSLGRSSYNEQFC. The CDR3 nucleotides read TGTACCAGCAGCTTGGGCAGGAGCTCCTACAATGAGCAGTTCTGC.